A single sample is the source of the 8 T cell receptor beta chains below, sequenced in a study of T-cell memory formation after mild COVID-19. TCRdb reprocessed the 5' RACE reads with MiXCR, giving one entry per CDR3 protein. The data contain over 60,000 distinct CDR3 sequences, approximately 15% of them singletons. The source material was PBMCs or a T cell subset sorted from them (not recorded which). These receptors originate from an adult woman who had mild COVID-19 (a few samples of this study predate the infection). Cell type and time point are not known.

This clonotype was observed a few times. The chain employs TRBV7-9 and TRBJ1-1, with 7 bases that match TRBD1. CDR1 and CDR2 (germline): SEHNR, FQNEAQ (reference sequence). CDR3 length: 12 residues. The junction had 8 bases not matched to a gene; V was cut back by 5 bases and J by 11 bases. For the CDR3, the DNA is TGTGCCAGCAGCATGCTACAGGGGAACGCTTTCTTT. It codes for CASSMLQGNAFF.

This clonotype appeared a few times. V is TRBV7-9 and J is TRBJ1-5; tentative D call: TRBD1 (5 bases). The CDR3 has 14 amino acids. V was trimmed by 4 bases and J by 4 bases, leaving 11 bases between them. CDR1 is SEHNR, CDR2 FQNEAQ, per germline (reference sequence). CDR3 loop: CASSSTGPNQPQHF. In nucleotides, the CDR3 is TGTGCCAGCAGCTCCACGGGGCCGAATCAGCCCCAGCATTTT.

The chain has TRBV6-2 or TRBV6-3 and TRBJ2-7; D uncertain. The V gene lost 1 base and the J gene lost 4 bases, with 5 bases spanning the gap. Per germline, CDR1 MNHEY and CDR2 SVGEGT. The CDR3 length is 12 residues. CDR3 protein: CASSYLPYEQYF. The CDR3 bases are TGTGCCAGCAGTTACTTGCCGTACGAGCAGTACTTC.

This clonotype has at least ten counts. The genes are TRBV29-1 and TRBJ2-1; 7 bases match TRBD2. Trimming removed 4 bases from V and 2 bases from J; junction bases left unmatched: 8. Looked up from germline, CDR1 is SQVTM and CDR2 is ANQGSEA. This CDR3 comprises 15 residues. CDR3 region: CSVARDYTAYNEQFF. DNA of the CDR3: TGCAGCGTTGCCCGGGACTACACCGCCTACAATGAGCAGTTCTTC.

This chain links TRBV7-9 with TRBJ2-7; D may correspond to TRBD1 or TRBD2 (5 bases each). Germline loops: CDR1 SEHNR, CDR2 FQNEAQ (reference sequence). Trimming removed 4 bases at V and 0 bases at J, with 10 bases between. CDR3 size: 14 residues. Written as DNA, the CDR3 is TGTGCCAGCAGCTCGGGGCCTAGCTCCTACGAGCAGTACTTC. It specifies CASSSGPSSYEQYF.

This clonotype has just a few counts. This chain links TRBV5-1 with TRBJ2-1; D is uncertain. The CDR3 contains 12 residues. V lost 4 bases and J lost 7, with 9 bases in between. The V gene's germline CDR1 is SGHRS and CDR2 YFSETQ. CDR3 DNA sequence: TGCGCCAGCAGCCCTCCCGGGAATGAGCAGTTCTTC. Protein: CASSPPGNEQFF.

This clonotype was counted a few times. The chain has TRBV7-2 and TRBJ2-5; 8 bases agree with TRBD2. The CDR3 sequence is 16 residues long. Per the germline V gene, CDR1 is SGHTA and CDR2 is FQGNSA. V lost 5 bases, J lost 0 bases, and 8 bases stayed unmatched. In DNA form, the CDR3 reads TGTGCCAGCAGCCAACCGGGACTAGAGTACCAAGAGACCCAGTACTTC. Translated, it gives CASSQPGLEYQETQYF.

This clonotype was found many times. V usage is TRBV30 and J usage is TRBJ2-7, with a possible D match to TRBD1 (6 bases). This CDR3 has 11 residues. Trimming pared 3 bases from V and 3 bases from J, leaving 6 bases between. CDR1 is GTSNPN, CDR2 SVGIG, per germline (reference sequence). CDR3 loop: CAWRQGYEQYF. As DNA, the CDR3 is TGTGCCTGGAGACAGGGCTACGAGCAGTACTTC.